The source of this T cell receptor beta chain is a study of response to subunit inactivated influenza vaccine. General observations from the study: A suggestion made by the authors is that each seasonal influenza vaccination recruits few new T cells.

The CDR3 covers 15 residues. Trimming removed 1 base from V and 6 bases from J; junction bases left unmatched: 5. The germline CDR1 and CDR2 sequences are LGHNA and YSLEER. Turning to this clonotype: Its specificity is unknown.

TCRdb called the RT-PCR reads again in MiXCR, with one record for every CDR3 protein. The sample consists of around 600,000 distinct CDR3 sequences, approximately 10% of them appearing once. Separately, the same data were catalogued under a study of T cells expressing NK-cell markers. In that study: Libraries used 5'RACE template switching adding universal primer site and UMIs. Investigators obtained TCR beta repertoires from sorted CD3+CD56+NKG2C+, CD3+CD56+NKG2C- and CD3+CD56-NKG2C+ T cells. Dominant NKG2C+ clonotypes in a handful of donors made up about 1.0-8% of CD8+ T cells.

Sequences were derived from PBMCs from blood, sampled on the day of vaccination. The origin of this receptor is a man in his fifties or sixties who received an inactivated influenza vaccine. The chain carries TRBV4-3 and TRBJ2-1; 8 nucleotides line up with TRBD2. The CDR3 reads CASSQGPAGGNEQFF. The CDR3 DNA reads TGCGCCAGCAGCCAAGGTCCGGCGGGGGGCAATGAGCAGTTCTTC.